This record looks at one T cell receptor (beta chain) sequence and its context. Its antigen is not known. The sample is drawn from a study of early T cells in non-severe SARS-CoV-2 infection. Study as a whole: Sequencing input comprised bulk RNA from unsorted whole blood; chain pairing was not available.

In the library, individual cDNA molecules carried attached unique molecular identifiers. TCRdb re-called the 5' RACE reads with MiXCR, one entry per CDR3 protein. Of tens of thousands of distinct CDR3 sequences in the sample, roughly 10% were seen once. Study findings and constraints: Anti-spike CD8 responses were favored by VDJdb matching, which missed private and CD4 specificities.

The TCR originated in an adult who was a healthcare worker with PCR-confirmed SARS-CoV-2 infection or an uninfected control (not recorded which). The material sequenced was whole blood.

This chain's CDR3 is CSARDARSYYNEQFF. For the CDR3, the DNA is TGCAGTGCTAGAGATGCCAGGAGTTACTACAATGAGCAGTTCTTC. The genes are TRBV20-1 and TRBJ2-1; no reliable D call. V lost 0 bases and J 3 bases, leaving 12 bases between the germline ends. Germline V gene lookup returns CDR1 DFQATT and CDR2 SNEGSKA (reference sequence). CDR3 length: 15 amino acids.